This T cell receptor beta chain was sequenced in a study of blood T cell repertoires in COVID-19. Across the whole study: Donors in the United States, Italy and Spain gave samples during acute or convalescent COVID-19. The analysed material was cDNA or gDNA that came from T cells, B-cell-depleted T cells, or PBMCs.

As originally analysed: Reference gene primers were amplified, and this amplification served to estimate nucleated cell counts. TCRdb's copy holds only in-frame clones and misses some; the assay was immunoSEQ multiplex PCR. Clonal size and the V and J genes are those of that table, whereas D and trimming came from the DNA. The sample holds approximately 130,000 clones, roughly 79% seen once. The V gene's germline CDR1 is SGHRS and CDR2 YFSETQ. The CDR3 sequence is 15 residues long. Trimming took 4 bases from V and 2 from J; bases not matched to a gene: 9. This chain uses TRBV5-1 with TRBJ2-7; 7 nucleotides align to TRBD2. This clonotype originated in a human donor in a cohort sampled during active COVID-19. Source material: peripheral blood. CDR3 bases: TGCGCCAGCAGCATAGTGGGGGAGGGGACCTACGAGCAGTACTTC. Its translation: CASSIVGEGTYEQYF.